These T cell receptor beta chains were read from a single sample in a study of graft-versus-host responses after intestinal transplantation. Sequenced by immunoSEQ multiplex PCR; TCRdb stores in-frame clones only, minus some. Here the sample spans 85,000 to 95,000 clones, roughly 91% being singletons. These receptors have no identified antigens. The source material was unstimulated CD8+ T cells sorted from spleen or lymph node cells, sampled before intestinal transplant. The receptors shown here come from a human donor who received an intestinal transplant. Both conserved end residues are part of each CDR3. The order of the fields is J gene, clone size, V gene, D gene, CDR3 DNA, CDR3 protein. The D gene is left open where the match is weak. Clone size is not always given. Where it is, it says once, few, many or a class for expanded clones.

TRBJ1-6	once	TRBV7-8	TRBD1	TGTGCCAGCAGCTTTGACAGGGGAGGTTCACCCCTCCACTTT	CASSFDRGGSPLHF
TRBJ1-2	NA	TRBV13	NA	TGTGCCAGCAGCTTAGCAGGGGCCCGGGGCTACACCTTC	CASSLAGARGYTF
TRBJ2-7	NA	TRBV6-1	TRBD2	TGTGCCAGCAGTGAGGGACTAGTTACCTACGAGCAGTACTTC	CASSEGLVTYEQYF
TRBJ2-3	NA	TRBV7-2	TRBD1	TGTGCCAGCAGCCTATTGGACAGGGTTTACTCAGATACGCAGTATTTT	CASSLLDRVYSDTQYF
TRBJ2-7	NA	TRBV11-2	TRBD1	TGTGCCAGCAGCTTATGGGACAGCCTATCCTACGAGCAGTACTTC	CASSLWDSLSYEQYF
TRBJ1-1	NA	TRBV11-1	NA	TGTGCCAGCAGCTTAGCAACTTCGGCTGAAGCTTTCTTT	CASSLATSAEAFF
TRBJ2-3	NA	TRBV5-1	NA	TGCGCCAGCAGCTTGGCGGGGGGCGCAGATACGCAGTATTTT	CASSLAGGADTQYF
TRBJ2-1	NA	TRBV4-3	NA	TGCGCCAGCAGCCAAGACGGGGATGAGCAGTTCTTC	CASSQDGDEQFF
TRBJ1-1	NA	TRBV19	NA	TGTGCCACCGGGAACACTGAAGCTTTCTTT	CATGNTEAFF
TRBJ1-1	once	TRBV27	NA	TGTGCCAGCTATCCGGGACGGACAGTTGGCACTGAAGCTTTCTTT	CASYPGRTVGTEAFF
TRBJ2-3	once	TRBV2	TRBD2	TGTGCCAGCAGTCTCGGACTAGCGGGGGGGTTGGGCACAGATACGCAGTATTTT	CASSLGLAGGLGTDTQYF
TRBJ1-1	NA	TRBV30	NA	TGTGCCTGGAAACACAGGGAGGGAGGAAGCGCTGAAGCTTTCTTT	CAWKHREGGSAEAFF
TRBJ1-1	NA	TRBV18	NA	TGTGCCAGCTCCGGCCCCGCAGGGCCAAGCACTGAAGCTTTCTTT	CASSGPAGPSTEAFF
TRBJ1-2	few	TRBV19	NA	TGTGCCAGTAGTATAGCTCTGACAGGCCCTAACTATGGCTACACCTTC	CASSIALTGPNYGYTF
TRBJ2-7	NA	TRBV27	TRBD1	TGTGCCAGCAGCCACAGGGGGCTGGTTGGCTACGAGCAGTACTTC	CASSHRGLVGYEQYF
TRBJ1-2	NA	TRBV27	NA	TGTGCCAGCAGTTTATCACGGACGGGAGGGGGCTACACCTTC	CASSLSRTGGGYTF
TRBJ2-1	NA	TRBV4-3	NA	TGCGCCAGCAGCCAAGACCGGGAGTTTTATGAGCAGTTCTTC	CASSQDREFYEQFF
TRBJ2-1	NA	TRBV7-9	TRBD2	TGTGCCAGCAGCTCCCCGGGGGGCTCCTACAATGAGCAGTTCTTC	CASSSPGGSYNEQFF
TRBJ2-7	NA	TRBV5-1	NA	TGCGCCAGCAGCTTGGCCCACGGGTCCTACGAGCAGTACTTC	CASSLAHGSYEQYF
TRBJ1-5	NA	TRBV29-1	TRBD1	TGCAGCGTCGGGGGACAGTCAGGGGGCAATCAGCCCCAGCATTTT	CSVGGQSGGNQPQHF
TRBJ2-7	NA	TRBV6-6	TRBD2	TGTGCCAGCACCCAGACTAGCGGACACTACGAGCAGTACTTC	CASTQTSGHYEQYF
TRBJ2-7	NA	TRBV19	NA	TGTGCCAGTAGTATTGGGGGGGCCGAGCAGTACTTC	CASSIGGAEQYF
TRBJ1-2	NA	TRBV2	TRBD1	TGTGCCAGCAGTGCGTCCCTAGGGGGCTACTATGGCTACACCTTC	CASSASLGGYYGYTF
TRBJ2-1	NA	TRBV4-3	NA	TGCGCCAGCAGCCAAGAGATAGCCTACAATGAGCAGTTCTTC	CASSQEIAYNEQFF
TRBJ2-3	NA	TRBV2	TRBD2	TGTGCCAGCAGCCAAGGGGTAGCGGGGGGCACAGATACGCAGTATTTT	CASSQGVAGGTDTQYF